This record concerns one TCR beta chain sequence. As yet, its antigen is unknown. V shed 6 bases, J shed 14 bases, and the junction held 11 bases outside the gene matches. The CDR3 has 13 residues. CDR1 and CDR2 (germline): MDHEN, SYDVKM. Here immunoSEQ multiplex PCR was the method, and the copy in TCRdb shows in-frame clones only, minus some. The sample lists 200,000 to 300,000 clones, less than 95% occurring once. The data derive from a study of cytomegalovirus exposure and HLA in healthy donors. While the first cohort had 600 to 850 subjects, the donors belonged to the separate validation cohort of fewer than 150 subjects. Study-wide results and limits: Rarity marked most TCR sequences, yet some public TCRs occurred in many donors. Through in vitro validation, a few CMV-associated chains were shown to be specific for CMV antigens.

Sequencing was performed on PBMCs. The chain is built from TRBV28 and TRBJ1-2; 11 bases align to TRBD1. The origin of this receptor is a woman in her twenties or thirties in good health and CMV-seronegative. This CDR3 reads CASSSVDRGLGTF. Written as DNA, the CDR3 is TGTGCCAGCAGCTCAGTGGACAGGGGGCTTGGAACCTTC.